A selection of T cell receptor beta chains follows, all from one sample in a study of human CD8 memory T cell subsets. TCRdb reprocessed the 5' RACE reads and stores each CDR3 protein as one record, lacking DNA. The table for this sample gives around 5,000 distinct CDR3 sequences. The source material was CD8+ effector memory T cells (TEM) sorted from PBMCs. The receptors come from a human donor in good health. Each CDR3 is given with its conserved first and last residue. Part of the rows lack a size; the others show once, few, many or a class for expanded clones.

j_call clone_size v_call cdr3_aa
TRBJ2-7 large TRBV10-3 CAILGTEFYEQYF
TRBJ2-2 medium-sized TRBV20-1 CSARVGDHGELFF
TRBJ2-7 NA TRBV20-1 CSAREASGIYEQYF
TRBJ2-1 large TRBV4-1 CASSQVAGGRNNEQFF
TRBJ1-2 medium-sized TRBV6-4 CASSDSPGQGVHGYTF
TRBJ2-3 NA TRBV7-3 CASSFGLPDTQYF
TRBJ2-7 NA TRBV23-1 CASTDAPGHLYEQYF
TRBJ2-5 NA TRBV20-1 CSARDGGPEETQYF
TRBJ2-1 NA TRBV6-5 CASSPGTGEINEQFF
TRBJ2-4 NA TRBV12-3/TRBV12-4 CASSFSLLAGAVQYF
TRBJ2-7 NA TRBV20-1 CSATTGDPYEQYF
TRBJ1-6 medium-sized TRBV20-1 CSANRGEVSSPLHF
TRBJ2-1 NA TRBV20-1 CSVTTSGDYNEQFF
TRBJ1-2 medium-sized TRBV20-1 CSARDLGTGDYGYTF
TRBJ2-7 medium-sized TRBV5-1 CASSNRDRTYEQYF
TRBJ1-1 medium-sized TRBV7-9 CASSLATEAFF
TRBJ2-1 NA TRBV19 CASSWGLGREQFF
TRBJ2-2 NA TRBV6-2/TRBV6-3 CASSYSIGPSGSGTGELFF
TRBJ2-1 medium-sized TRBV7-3 CASSSPGTSGGGEQFF
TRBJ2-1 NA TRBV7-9 CASSLERIVGRTEQFF
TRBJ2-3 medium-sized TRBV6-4 CASSDSTGNTDTQYF
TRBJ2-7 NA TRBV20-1 CSALLGDYEQYF
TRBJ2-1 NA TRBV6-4 CASSPRGEESNEQFF
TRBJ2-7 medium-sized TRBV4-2 CASSQESFSSYEQYF
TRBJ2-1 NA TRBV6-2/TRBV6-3 CASSLTSPSYNEQFF
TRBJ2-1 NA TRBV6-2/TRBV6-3 CASSYGGDPYNEQFF
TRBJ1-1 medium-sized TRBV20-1 CSARDSEQDHTEAFF
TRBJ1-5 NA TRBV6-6 CASSYSIVGEGGQPQHF
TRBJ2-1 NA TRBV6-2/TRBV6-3 CASSYDRGYNEQFF
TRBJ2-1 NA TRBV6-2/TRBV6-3 CASSYSTSGNEQFF
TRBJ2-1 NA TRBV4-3 CASSQDPGTGSNEQFF
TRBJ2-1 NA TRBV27 CASSPGTGMNNEQFF
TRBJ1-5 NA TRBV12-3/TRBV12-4 CASSLVWDTYSNQPQHF
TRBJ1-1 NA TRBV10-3 CATGQGNTEAFF
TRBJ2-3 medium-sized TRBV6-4 CASSAEGGSTDTQYF
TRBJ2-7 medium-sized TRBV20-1 CSARDPGQSSYEQYF
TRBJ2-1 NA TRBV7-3 CASSSTANEQFF
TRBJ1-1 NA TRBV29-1 CSVGGEGTEAFF
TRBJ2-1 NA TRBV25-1 CASSDGDDREKVVYNEQFF
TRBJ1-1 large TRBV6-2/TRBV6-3 CASSYRDNTEAFF
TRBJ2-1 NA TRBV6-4 CASSDSKGGNEQFF
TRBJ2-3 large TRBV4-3 CASSQDVGPADTQYF
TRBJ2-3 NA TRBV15 CATSRDPGQGSDTQYF
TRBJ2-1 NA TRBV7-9 CASSFGGRPNNEQFF
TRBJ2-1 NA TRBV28 CASSSSLGGSNINEQFF
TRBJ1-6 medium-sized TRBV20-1 CSARVPSGDNSPLHF
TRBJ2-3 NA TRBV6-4 CASSDGGTSTDTQYF
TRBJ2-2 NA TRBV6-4 CASSAGQSTGELFF
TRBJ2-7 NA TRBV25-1 CASTGGLYEQYF
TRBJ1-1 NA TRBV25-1 CASSTGAGEGNTEAFF
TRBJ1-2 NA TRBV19 CASSSSQGGGIYGYTF
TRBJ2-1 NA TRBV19 CASSPTGEVYNEQFF
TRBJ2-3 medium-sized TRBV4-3 CASRRRGGTDTQYF
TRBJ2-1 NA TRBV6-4 CASSDASGAYEQFF
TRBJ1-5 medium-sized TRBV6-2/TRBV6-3 CASSPQGDGNQPQHF